The T cell receptor (beta chain) under discussion was sequenced for a study of blood T cell repertoires in COVID-19. Across the study: Spain, Italy and the United States supplied samples that represented acute and convalescent COVID-19. Sample material is recorded as cDNA or gDNA derived from T cells, B-cell-depleted T cells, or PBMCs.

The CDR3 extends over 15 amino acids. The V gene end was trimmed by 0 bases and the J gene end by 1 base; junction bases not matched to a gene: 0. Germline CDR1 is SGDLS and CDR2 is YYNGEE. Authors' methods: It was from reference gene primer amplification that nucleated cell counts were estimated. Assay: immunoSEQ multiplex PCR; the TCRdb copy retains only in-frame clones and omits some. That table supplies the V and J calls and clone size; D and trimming were determined from the DNA. This sample yields 160,000 or so clones, of which 79% are seen a single time; 8.1% belongs to the top ten. Followed longitudinally, the Seattle patients had been enrolled during active infection.

The TCR comes from a woman in her fifties or sixties with COVID-19, enrolled during active disease. Material: peripheral blood. This chain joins TRBV9 and TRBJ2-3; 9 bases are shared with TRBD2. CDR3 in amino acids: CASSVASGGTDTQYF. The CDR3 nucleotides read TGTGCCAGCAGCGTAGCTAGCGGGGGCACAGATACGCAGTATTTT.